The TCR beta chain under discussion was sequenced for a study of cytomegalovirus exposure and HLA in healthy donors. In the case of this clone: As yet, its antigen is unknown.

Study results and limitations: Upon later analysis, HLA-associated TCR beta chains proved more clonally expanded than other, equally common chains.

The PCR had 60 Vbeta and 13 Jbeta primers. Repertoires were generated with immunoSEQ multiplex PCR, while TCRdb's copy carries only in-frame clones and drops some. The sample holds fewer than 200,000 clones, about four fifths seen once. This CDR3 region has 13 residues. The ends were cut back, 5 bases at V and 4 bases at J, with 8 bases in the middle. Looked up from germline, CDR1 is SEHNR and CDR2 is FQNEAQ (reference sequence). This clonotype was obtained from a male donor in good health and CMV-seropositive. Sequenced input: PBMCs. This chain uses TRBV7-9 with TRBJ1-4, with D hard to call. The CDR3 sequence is CASSPSLNEKLFF. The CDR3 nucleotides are TGTGCCAGCAGCCCCAGTCTTAATGAAAAACTGTTTTTT.